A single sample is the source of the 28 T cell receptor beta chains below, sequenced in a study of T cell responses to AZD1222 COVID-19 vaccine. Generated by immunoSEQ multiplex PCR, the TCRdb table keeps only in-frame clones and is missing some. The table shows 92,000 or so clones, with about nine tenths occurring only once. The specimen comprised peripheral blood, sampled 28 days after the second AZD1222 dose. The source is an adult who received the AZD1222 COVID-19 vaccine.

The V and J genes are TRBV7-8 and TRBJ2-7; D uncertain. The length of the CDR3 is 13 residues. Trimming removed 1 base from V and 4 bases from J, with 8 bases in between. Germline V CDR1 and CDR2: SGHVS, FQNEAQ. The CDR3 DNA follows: TGTGCCAGCAGCTTAGGGCGAAGTTACGAGCAGTACTTC. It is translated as CASSLGRSYEQYF.

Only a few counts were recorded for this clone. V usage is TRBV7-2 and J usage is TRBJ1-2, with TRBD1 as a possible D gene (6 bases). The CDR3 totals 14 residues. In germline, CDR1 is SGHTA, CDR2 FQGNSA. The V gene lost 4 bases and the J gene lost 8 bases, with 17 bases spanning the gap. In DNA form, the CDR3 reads TGTGCCAGCAGCTCGCCTAACAGGGTAGGAGGCTACACCTTC. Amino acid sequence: CASSSPNRVGGYTF.

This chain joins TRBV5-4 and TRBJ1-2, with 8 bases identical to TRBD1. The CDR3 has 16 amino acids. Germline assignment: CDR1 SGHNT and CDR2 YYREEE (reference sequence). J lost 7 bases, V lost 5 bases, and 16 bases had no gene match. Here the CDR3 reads CASRPGQGRSYGGYTF. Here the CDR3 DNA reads TGTGCCAGCAGACCTGGACAGGGAAGGAGTTATGGTGGCTACACCTTC.

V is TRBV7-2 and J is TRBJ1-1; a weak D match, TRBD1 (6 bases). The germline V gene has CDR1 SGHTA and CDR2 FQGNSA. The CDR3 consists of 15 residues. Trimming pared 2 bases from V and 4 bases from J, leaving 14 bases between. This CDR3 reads CASSLKAGATTEAFF. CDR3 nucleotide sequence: TGTGCCAGCAGCTTAAAGGCAGGGGCAACCACTGAAGCTTTCTTT. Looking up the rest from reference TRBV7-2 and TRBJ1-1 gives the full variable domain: GAGVSQSPSNKVTEKGKDVELRCDPISGHTALYWYRQSLGQGLEFLIYFQGNSAPDKSGLPSDRFSAERTGGSVSTLTIQRTQQEDSAVYLCASSLKAGATTEAFFGQGTRLTVV.

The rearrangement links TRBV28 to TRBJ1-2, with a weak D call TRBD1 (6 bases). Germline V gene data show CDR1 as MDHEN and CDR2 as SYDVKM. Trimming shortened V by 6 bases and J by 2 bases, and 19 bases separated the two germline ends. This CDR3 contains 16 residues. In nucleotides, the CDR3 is TGTGCCAGCAGGACTTCTACTCAGGGGAGCAACTATGGCTACACCTTC. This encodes CASRTSTQGSNYGYTF.

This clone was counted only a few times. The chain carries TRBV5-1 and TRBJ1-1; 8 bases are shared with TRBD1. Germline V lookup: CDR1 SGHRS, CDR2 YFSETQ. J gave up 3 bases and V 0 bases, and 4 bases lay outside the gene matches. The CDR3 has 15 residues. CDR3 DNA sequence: TGCGCCAGCAGCTTGGGTGGGACAGGTTACACTGAAGCTTTCTTT. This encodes CASSLGGTGYTEAFF.

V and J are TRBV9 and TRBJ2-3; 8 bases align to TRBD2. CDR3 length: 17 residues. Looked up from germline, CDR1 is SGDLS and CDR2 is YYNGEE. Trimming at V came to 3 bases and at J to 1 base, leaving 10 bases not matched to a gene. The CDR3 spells CASSATPGTRRTDTQYF. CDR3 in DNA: TGTGCCAGCAGCGCTACTCCCGGGACTAGACGCACAGATACGCAGTATTTT.

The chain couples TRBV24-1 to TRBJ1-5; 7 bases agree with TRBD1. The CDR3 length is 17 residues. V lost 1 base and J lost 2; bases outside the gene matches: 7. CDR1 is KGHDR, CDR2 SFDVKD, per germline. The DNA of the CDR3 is TGTGCCACCAGTGATTTCCAGACAGGGACCCGCAATCAGCCCCAGCATTTT. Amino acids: CATSDFQTGTRNQPQHF.

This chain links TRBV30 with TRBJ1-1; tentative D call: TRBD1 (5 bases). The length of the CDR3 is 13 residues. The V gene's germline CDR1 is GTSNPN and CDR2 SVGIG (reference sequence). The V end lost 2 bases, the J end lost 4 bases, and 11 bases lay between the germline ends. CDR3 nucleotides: TGTGCCTGGAGTACCCAGGGAATCACTGAAGCTTTCTTT. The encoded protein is CAWSTQGITEAFF.

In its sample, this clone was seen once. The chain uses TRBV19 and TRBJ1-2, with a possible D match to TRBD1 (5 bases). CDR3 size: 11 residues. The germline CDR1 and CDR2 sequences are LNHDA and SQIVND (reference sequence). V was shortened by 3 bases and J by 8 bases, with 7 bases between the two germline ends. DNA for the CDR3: TGTGCCAGTAGTATTTGGGGCGGCTACACCTTC. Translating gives CASSIWGGYTF.

CDR3 amino acids: CASAEGASADTQYF. CDR3 nucleotide sequence: TGTGCCAGCGCGGAGGGGGCCTCTGCAGATACGCAGTATTTT. The chain joins TRBV6-4 to TRBJ2-3; D possibly corresponds to TRBD1 (7 bases). CDR1 and CDR2 from the germline V gene are MRHNA and SNTAGT. The length of the CDR3 is 14 residues. The ends were cut back, 8 bases at V and 4 bases at J, with 16 bases in the middle.

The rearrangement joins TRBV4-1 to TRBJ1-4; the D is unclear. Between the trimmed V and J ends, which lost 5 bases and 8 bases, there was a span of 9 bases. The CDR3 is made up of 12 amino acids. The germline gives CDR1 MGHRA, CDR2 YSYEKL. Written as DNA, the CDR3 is TGCGCCAGCAGCTTAAGTGGGGAAAAACTGTTTTTT. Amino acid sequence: CASSLSGEKLFF.

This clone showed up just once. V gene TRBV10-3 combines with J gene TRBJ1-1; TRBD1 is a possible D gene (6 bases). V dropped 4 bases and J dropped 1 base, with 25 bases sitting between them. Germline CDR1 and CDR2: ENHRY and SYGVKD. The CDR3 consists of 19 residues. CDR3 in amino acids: CAISGAAAHTGTKNTEAFF. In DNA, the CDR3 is TGTGCCATCAGTGGGGCGGCGGCTCACACCGGGACAAAGAACACTGAAGCTTTCTTT.

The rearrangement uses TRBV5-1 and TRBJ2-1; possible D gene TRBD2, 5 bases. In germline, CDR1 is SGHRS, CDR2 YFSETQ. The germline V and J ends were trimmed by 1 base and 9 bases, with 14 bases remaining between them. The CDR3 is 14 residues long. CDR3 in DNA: TGCGCCAGCAGCTTGTCTCGAGGGAAAGCTGAGCAGTTCTTC. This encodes CASSLSRGKAEQFF.

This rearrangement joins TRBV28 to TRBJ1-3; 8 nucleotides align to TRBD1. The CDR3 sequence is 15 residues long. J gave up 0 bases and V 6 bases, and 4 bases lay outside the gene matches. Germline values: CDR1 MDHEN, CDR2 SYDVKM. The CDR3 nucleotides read TGTGCCAGCAGAGGGACAGGTCGCTCTGGAAACACCATATATTTT. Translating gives CASRGTGRSGNTIYF.

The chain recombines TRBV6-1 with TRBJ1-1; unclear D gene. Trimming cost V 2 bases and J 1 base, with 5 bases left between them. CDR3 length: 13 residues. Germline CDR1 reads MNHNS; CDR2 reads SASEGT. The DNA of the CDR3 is TGTGCCAGCAGTGAAATAGGGAACACTGAAGCTTTCTTT. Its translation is CASSEIGNTEAFF.

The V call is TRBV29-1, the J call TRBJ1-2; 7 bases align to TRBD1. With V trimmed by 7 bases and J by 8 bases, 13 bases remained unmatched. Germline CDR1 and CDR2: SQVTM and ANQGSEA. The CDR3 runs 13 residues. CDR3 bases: TGCAGCGCAGATACGACAGGGTTTGGCGGCTACACCTTC. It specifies CSADTTGFGGYTF. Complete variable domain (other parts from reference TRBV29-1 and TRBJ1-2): SAVISQKPSRDICQRGTSLTIQCQVDSQVTMMFWYRQQPGQSLTLIATANQGSEATYESGFVIDKFPISRPNLTFSTLTVSNMSPEDSSIYLCSADTTGFGGYTFGSGTRLTVV.

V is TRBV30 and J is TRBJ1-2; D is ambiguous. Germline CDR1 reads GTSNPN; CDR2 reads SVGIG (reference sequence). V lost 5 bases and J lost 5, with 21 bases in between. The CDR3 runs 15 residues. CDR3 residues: CAWLEQGRRGYGYTF. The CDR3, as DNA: TGTGCCTGGTTGGAACAAGGGAGGAGAGGATATGGCTACACCTTC.

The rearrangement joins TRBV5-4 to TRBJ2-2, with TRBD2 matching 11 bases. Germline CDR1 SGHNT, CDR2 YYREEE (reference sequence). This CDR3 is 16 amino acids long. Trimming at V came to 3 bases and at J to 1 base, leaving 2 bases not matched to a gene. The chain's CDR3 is CASSSGLAENTGELFF. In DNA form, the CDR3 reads TGTGCCAGCAGCTCGGGACTAGCGGAGAACACCGGGGAGCTGTTTTTT.

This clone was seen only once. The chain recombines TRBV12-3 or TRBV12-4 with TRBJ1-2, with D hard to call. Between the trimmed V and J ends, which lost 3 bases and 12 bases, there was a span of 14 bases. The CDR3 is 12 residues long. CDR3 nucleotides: TGTGCCAGCAGTTTGCCGGGAAACCGTCACACCTTC. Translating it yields CASSLPGNRHTF.

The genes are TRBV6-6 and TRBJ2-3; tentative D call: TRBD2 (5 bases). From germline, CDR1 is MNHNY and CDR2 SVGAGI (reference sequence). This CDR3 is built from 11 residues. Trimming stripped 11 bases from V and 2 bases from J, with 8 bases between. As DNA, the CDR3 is TGTGCCCACGGGGTCACAGATACGCAGTATTTT. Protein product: CAHGVTDTQYF.

The CDR3 DNA follows: TGTGCCGGCGTGAAATGGGGAGCTAATGAAAAACTGTTTTTT. This codes for CAGVKWGANEKLFF. The chain uses TRBV21-1 and TRBJ1-4. TRBV21-1 is reported as a pseudogene. There are 14 residues in the CDR3.

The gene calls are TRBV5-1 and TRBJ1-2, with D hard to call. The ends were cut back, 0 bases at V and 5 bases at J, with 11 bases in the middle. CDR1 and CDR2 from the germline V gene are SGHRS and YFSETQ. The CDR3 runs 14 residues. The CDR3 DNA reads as TGCGCCAGCAGCTTGGACGGAGCTTTTTATGGCTACACCTTC. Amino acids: CASSLDGAFYGYTF. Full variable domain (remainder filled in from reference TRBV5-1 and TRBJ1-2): KAGVTQTPRYLIKTRGQQVTLSCSPISGHRSVSWYQQTPGQGLQFLFEYFSETQRNKGNFPGRFSGRQFSNSRSEMNVSTLELGDSALYLCASSLDGAFYGYTFGSGTRLTVV.

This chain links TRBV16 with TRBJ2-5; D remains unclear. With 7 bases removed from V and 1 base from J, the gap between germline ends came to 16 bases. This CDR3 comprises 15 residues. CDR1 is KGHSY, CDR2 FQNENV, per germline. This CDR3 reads CASTKRGGSQETQYF. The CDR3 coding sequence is TGTGCCAGCACCAAAAGAGGCGGCAGCCAAGAGACCCAGTACTTC.

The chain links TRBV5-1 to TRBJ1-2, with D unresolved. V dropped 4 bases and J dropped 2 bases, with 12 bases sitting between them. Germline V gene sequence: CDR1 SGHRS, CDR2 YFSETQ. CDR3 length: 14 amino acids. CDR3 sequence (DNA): TGCGCCAGCAGCCCGGACGGGCAGAACTATGGCTACACCTTC. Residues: CASSPDGQNYGYTF.

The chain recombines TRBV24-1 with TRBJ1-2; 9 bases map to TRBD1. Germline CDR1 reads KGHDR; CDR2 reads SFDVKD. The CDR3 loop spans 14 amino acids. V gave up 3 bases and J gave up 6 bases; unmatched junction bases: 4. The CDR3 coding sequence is TGTGCCACCAGTGATCCGGGACAGGGAGATGGCTACACCTTC. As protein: CATSDPGQGDGYTF.

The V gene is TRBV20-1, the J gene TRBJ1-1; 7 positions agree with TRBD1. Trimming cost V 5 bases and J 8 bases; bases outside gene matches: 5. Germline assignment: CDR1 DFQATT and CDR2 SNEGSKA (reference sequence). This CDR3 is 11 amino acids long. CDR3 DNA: TGCAGTGCTCGGATGGGACAGGAAGCTTTCTTT. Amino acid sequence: CSARMGQEAFF.

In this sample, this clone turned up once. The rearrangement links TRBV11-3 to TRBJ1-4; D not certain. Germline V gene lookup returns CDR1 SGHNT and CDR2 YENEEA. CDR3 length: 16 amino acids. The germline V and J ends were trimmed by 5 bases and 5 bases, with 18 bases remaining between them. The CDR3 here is CASSQKSRGENEKLFF. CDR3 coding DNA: TGTGCCAGCAGCCAGAAAAGCCGGGGAGAAAATGAAAAACTGTTTTTT.